The T cell receptor (beta chain) under discussion was sequenced for a study of blood T cells in healthy people across ages (dated by TCRdb to 2015 to 2017). For the study in its entirety: In model experiments, template switching captured about one uniquely barcoded TCR beta cDNA molecule for every two T cells. To track age-related changes in TCR beta repertoire diversity, the study relied on deep sequencing normalized with unique cDNA molecular identifiers. Donors were grouped into four age groups: young (average approximately 16 years), middle-aged (39), aged (around 62) and long-lived (approximately 82). To avoid experimental bias, donors of different ages were distributed randomly across sequencing lanes. For two donors (one aged 18 to 30 and one aged 80 or older), the study analyzed two additional independent replicas of 1 million unique cDNA reads from the same blood draw.

The full study reports these points: Estimates of total diversity from one million sequenced T cells were regarded as lower bounds and underestimates. Observed TCR beta diversity per million T cells fell roughly linearly with age, and a significant reduction was already apparent by age approximately 40. Compared with the aged group, more naive CD4+ T cells, fewer expanded clones and increased TCR diversity were shown by the long-lived group, suggesting age selection. Because the CMV infection status of the donors was unknown, age-related changes in expanded clonotypes may potentially have been confounded. There was a strong correlation between observed TCR beta diversity and the percentage of naive T cells measured by flow cytometry. Since profiling was done on bulk unsorted PBMCs, naive and antigen-experienced compartments could not be conclusively compared.

This clonotype was observed at least ten times. Its antigen is currently not known. No base quality values were provided; no much bigger clone lies one nucleotide off. Systemically healthy Caucasian individuals from Russia, 39 in total and aged roughly 6 to 100 years, were included as donors. Around 9.9 milliliters of peripheral blood were collected from each donor into EDTA-treated Vacutainer tubes. Ficoll-Paque density-gradient centrifugation was used to isolate PBMCs, with at least 6.5 million per sample. Trizol reagent was used to extract total RNA from the PBMCs, yielding at least 5.5 micrograms per sample. For every donor, flow cytometry on a PBMC aliquot measured the percentage of naive CD45RAhigh/CD27high T cells. The library was built by means of 5' RACE. This sample was sequenced with an Illumina HiSeq 2500. A second PCR of roughly 6 to 11 cycles was performed with a sample-barcoded 5' primer and a J-beta primer mix. Each TCR beta cDNA molecule received a unique molecular identifier from a template-switch 5' adaptor carrying 12 random nucleotides. At least 2.5 million CDR3-containing paired-end reads were obtained from each sample. First-strand cDNA was synthesized from all RNA with the Mint cDNA synthesis kit, primed by a TRBC-specific oligonucleotide. Following uracil-DNA glycosylase treatment, all cDNA underwent a first 18-cycle PCR with the universal primers M1SS and BC2_uni_R. The paper's processing steps were these. For normalization, 1 million high-quality reads, each with a distinct molecular identifier, were randomly selected from each sample. Instead of being binned into consensus sequences, reads that shared molecular identifiers were thrown out. MiTCR, set to a Q25 quality threshold and the strictest error-elimination algorithm, was used for CDR3 identification, clonotype clustering and error correction. A nonparametric unseen species model with Euler transformation was used to estimate lower-bound total TCR beta diversity. The public reads were quality trimmed at Q25 with fastp and then assembled into clones with MiXCR by TCRdb, keeping productive beta chains. Rows are combined by CDR3 protein, so each entry shows the most common genes and DNA. TCRdb, not the original authors, processed these V and J calls. The sample table records 1.5 million to 2 million distinct CDR3 sequences; approximately 28% of these occur just once. 7.7% of the sample goes to the ten largest clones.

CDR1 MDHEN and CDR2 SYDVKM were looked up in the germline V gene. Trimming costs V 6 bases and J 0 bases, and their ends lie 13 bases apart. Measured from the cysteine to the phenylalanine, the CDR3 is 15 residues long. Here the CDR3 DNA is all that survives: 45 bases in frame from base 1. The sequence links TRBV28 to TRBJ2-3; a confident D gene designation cannot be given. This TCR was sampled from a woman aged 25 to 39 in good health. Sequencing was done on a sample of blood. The CDR3 corresponds to CASSLAGQSTDTQYF. The DNA reads as follows: TGTGCCAGCAGCTTAGCAGGCCAGAGCACAGATACGCAGTATTTT.